Following are 31 T cell receptor beta chains from one sample sequenced in a study of STAT3 mutations in large granular lymphocyte leukemia. These receptors are not linked to any known antigen. Study findings and constraints: In T-cell large granular lymphocyte leukemia, about half of patients showed multiple immunodominant subclonotypes.

Measured with immunoSEQ multiplex PCR; TCRdb has only the in-frame clones, and not every one. The sample has thousands of clones, roughly nine tenths seen once. Sequencing used peripheral blood mononuclear cells. Every receptor here comes from an older woman with T-cell large granular lymphocyte leukemia. Some clones in this sample may be carry-over from other donors' samples.

The chain couples TRBV5-4 to TRBJ2-3; 12 bases agree with TRBD2. Germline V gene data show CDR1 as SGHNT and CDR2 as YYREEE (reference sequence). CDR3 size: 16 residues. V dropped 4 bases and J dropped 0; count of bases not matched to a gene: 3. This CDR3 is CASSLGTSGSTDTQYF. The CDR3, as DNA: TGTGCCAGCAGCCTCGGGACTAGCGGGAGCACAGATACGCAGTATTTT.

Only one count was recorded for this clone. The chain couples TRBV12-5 to TRBJ1-1; 8 positions match TRBD1. Germline V CDR1 and CDR2: LGHNT, FRNRAP. This CDR3 comprises 15 residues. The trim removed 3 bases at V and 7 bases at J, leaving 10 bases unmatched. CDR3 amino acids: CASGFPARGQDEAFF. The DNA of the CDR3 is TGTGCTAGTGGTTTCCCAGCCAGGGGGCAGGATGAAGCTTTCTTT. Full variable domain (remainder filled in from reference TRBV12-5 and TRBJ1-1): DARVTQTPRHKVTEMGQEVTMRCQPILGHNTVFWYRQTMMQGLELLAYFRNRAPLDDSGMPKDRFSAEMPDATLATLKIQPSEPRDSAVYFCASGFPARGQDEAFFGQGTRLTVV.

This rearrangement joins TRBV30 to TRBJ1-5; D is undetermined. V was cut by 2 bases and J by 0 bases, with 8 bases left in between. Germline CDR1 reads GTSNPN; CDR2 reads SVGIG (reference sequence). The CDR3 is 14 residues long. The CDR3 reads CAWSLLYSNQPQHF. Written as DNA, the CDR3 is TGTGCCTGGAGTTTATTATATAGCAATCAGCCCCAGCATTTT. The full variable domain, completed using reference TRBV30 and TRBJ1-5, is SQTIHQWPATLVQPVGSPLSLECTVEGTSNPNLYWYRQAAGRGLQLLFYSVGIGQISSEVPQNLSASRPQDRQFILSSKKLLLSDSGFYLCAWSLLYSNQPQHFGDGTRLSIL.

The V gene is TRBV9, the J gene TRBJ2-7; a weak D match, TRBD2 (6 bases). Trimming took 5 bases from V and 1 from J, leaving 16 bases between them. Germline CDR1 reads SGDLS; CDR2 reads YYNGEE. The CDR3 has 15 residues. CDR3 in amino acids: CASSLQIGGSYEQYF. CDR3 nucleotide sequence: TGTGCCAGCAGTTTACAGATCGGGGGTTCCTACGAGCAGTACTTC.

This chain connects TRBV18 to TRBJ2-4, with a tentative D call TRBD2 (6 bases). V was clipped by 5 bases and J by 8 bases, with 10 bases between them. The CDR3 totals 12 residues. CDR1 and CDR2 (germline): KGHSH, LQKENI. CDR3 amino acids: CASSSPGDIQYF. The DNA for the CDR3 is TGTGCCAGCTCATCGCCGGGGGACATTCAGTACTTC. The entire variable domain, with the rest obtained from reference TRBV18 and TRBJ2-4, is as follows: NAGVMQNPRHLVRRRGQEARLRCSPMKGHSHVYWYRQLPEEGLKFMVYLQKENIIDESGMPKERFSAEFPKEGPSILRIQQVVRGDSAAYFCASSSPGDIQYFGAGTRLSVL.

The J gene is TRBJ2-7, the V gene TRBV6-5, with 12 bases fitting TRBD1. J was trimmed by 4 bases and V by 6 bases; bases with no gene match: 7. Germline V gene data show CDR1 as MNHEY and CDR2 as SVGAGI. The CDR3 runs to 15 residues. CDR3 loop: CASRAGTGGLYEQYF. The DNA of the CDR3 is TGTGCCAGCAGAGCCGGGACAGGGGGCTTGTACGAGCAGTACTTC.

This clone has more than one count but fewer than ten. V usage is TRBV6-1 and J usage is TRBJ1-2; a possible D gene is TRBD1 (6 bases). The CDR3 loop spans 14 amino acids. Germline assignment: CDR1 MNHNS and CDR2 SASEGT. The V and J ends lost 1 base and 4 bases respectively, with 10 bases between them. The DNA for the CDR3 is TGTGCCAGCAGTGAAGAACAGGGCCGCTATGGCTACACCTTC. Translated, it gives CASSEEQGRYGYTF.

CDR3 bases: TGTGCCACCAGCGGAAAACAGGGATCCCAGCCCCAGCATTTT. It translates to CATSGKQGSQPQHF. The chain employs TRBV15 and TRBJ1-5; D possibly corresponds to TRBD1 (6 bases). The CDR3 runs to 14 residues. The V and J ends lost 5 bases and 7 bases respectively, with 15 bases between them. Germline lookup yields CDR1 LNHNV and CDR2 YYDKDF (reference sequence).

The rearrangement joins TRBV7-2 to TRBJ2-7; perhaps TRBD2 as D (7 bases). V gave up 5 bases and J gave up 6 bases, with 17 bases separating them. This CDR3 region has 14 residues. Germline V gene data show CDR1 as SGHTA and CDR2 as FQGNSA. In nucleotides, the CDR3 is TGTGCCAGCAGCCCCGGGGGGCCCGTAATCGAGCAGTACTTC. This codes for CASSPGGPVIEQYF.

This clone has more than one count but fewer than ten. The chain links TRBV5-1 to TRBJ1-1; D uncertain. CDR3 length: 14 residues. Germline-derived CDR1 and CDR2 are SGHRS and YFSETQ. The V gene lost 3 bases and the J gene lost 1 base, with 10 bases spanning the gap. CDR3 DNA sequence: TGCGCCAGCAGCTACGAGCGGCAGAACACTGAAGCTTTCTTT. Protein product: CASSYERQNTEAFF.

CDR3 amino acids: CASSQAGPLDTEEQYF. In nucleotides, the CDR3 is TGCGCCAGCAGCCAAGCGGGCCCTTTAGATACGGAAGAGCAGTACTTC. The chain combines TRBV4-1 with TRBJ2-7; D ambiguous. The length of the CDR3 is 16 residues. Germline CDR1 is MGHRA and CDR2 is YSYEKL. V dropped 1 base and J dropped 7 bases, with 20 bases sitting between them.

This chain joins TRBV5-4 and TRBJ2-7, with D possibly matching TRBD1 (5 bases). V lost 0 bases and J lost 5, with 18 bases in between. The CDR3 contains 16 residues. Germline lookup yields CDR1 SGHNT and CDR2 YYREEE (reference sequence). Written as DNA, the CDR3 is TGTGCCAGCAGCTTGGATTTGGGGCAGGGTCGTAACGAGCAGTACTTC. The encoded protein is CASSLDLGQGRNEQYF.

The chain combines TRBV30 with TRBJ1-6; no clear D gene. The CDR3 is made up of 12 amino acids. Germline CDR1 is GTSNPN and CDR2 is SVGIG (reference sequence). V shed 0 bases and J shed 9 bases, with 6 bases lying between them. CDR3 DNA: TGTGCCTGGAGTGTCGGTGGTTCACCCCTCCACTTT. Encoded protein: CAWSVGGSPLHF.

The chain combines TRBV6-1 with TRBJ1-6; the D gene is possibly TRBD1 (5 bases). The CDR3 extends over 15 amino acids. V lost 1 base, J lost 9 bases, and 13 bases lay in between. From germline, CDR1 is MNHNS and CDR2 SASEGT. CDR3 bases: TGTGCCAGCAGTGAAGTTGGGGGAAGGGGTTCACCCCTCCACTTT. This gives the protein CASSEVGGRGSPLHF.

This chain connects TRBV20-1 to TRBJ2-5; D gene ambiguous. V gave up 4 bases and J gave up 1 base, with 1 base separating them. The germline CDR1 and CDR2 sequences are DFQATT and SNEGSKA (reference sequence). The CDR3 loop spans 10 amino acids. This chain's CDR3 is CSATQETQYF. The CDR3 region has the DNA TGCAGTGCTACCCAAGAGACCCAGTACTTC.

The chain carries TRBV9 and TRBJ2-4; the D is unclear. The V end lost 0 bases, the J end lost 0 bases, and 4 bases lay between the germline ends. The CDR3 totals 14 residues. Germline V gene lookup returns CDR1 SGDLS and CDR2 YYNGEE. This CDR3 reads CASSVGLAKNIQYF. In nucleotides, the CDR3 is TGTGCCAGCAGCGTAGGATTAGCCAAAAACATTCAGTACTTC. Full variable domain (remainder filled in from reference TRBV9 and TRBJ2-4): DSGVTQTPKHLITATGQRVTLRCSPRSGDLSVYWYQQSLDQGLQFLIQYYNGEERAKGNILERFSAQQFPDLHSELNLSSLELGDSALYFCASSVGLAKNIQYFGAGTRLSVL.

The rearrangement uses TRBV4-1 and TRBJ2-7; 7 nucleotides agree with TRBD2. Germline V gives CDR1 MGHRA, CDR2 YSYEKL. This CDR3 has 12 residues. Germline trimming cut 6 bases from V and 4 bases from J; bases unmatched to any gene: 3. CDR3 DNA: TGCGCCAGCAGTCCCGGGGGGTACGAGCAGTACTTC. This sequence encodes CASSPGGYEQYF.

This clone is medium-sized (0.01 to 0.1%) within its sample. The chain joins TRBV27 to TRBJ1-5; possible D gene TRBD1, 5 bases. V was shortened by 4 bases and J by 4 bases, with 11 bases between the two germline ends. This CDR3 is 14 amino acids long. CDR1 is MNHEY, CDR2 SMNVEV, per germline (reference sequence). The CDR3 here is CASSSTGTNQPQHF. The CDR3 DNA sequence: TGTGCCAGCAGTTCTACCGGGACGAATCAGCCCCAGCATTTT.

The rearrangement joins TRBV9 to TRBJ2-6, with TRBD2 as a possible D gene (5 bases). The CDR3 runs to 15 residues. Looked up from germline, CDR1 is SGDLS and CDR2 is YYNGEE. Trimming removed 0 bases from V and 4 bases from J, with 8 bases in between. The CDR3 sequence is CASSVDPSGANVLTF. The CDR3 DNA follows: TGTGCCAGCAGCGTAGACCCTAGCGGGGCCAACGTCCTGACTTTC.

J is TRBJ1-2 and V is TRBV30, with D tentatively TRBD1 (6 bases). Trimming removed 2 bases from V and 4 bases from J, with 8 bases in between. This CDR3 is 12 amino acids long. Per the germline V gene, CDR1 is GTSNPN and CDR2 is SVGIG (reference sequence). The CDR3 is CAWSPDSYGYTF. CDR3 DNA: TGTGCCTGGAGTCCGGACAGCTATGGCTACACCTTC.

The genes are TRBV7-8 and TRBJ1-3; D unclear. V was cut by 2 bases and J by 4 bases, with 9 bases left in between. The length of the CDR3 is 14 residues. In germline, CDR1 is SGHVS, CDR2 FQNEAQ. CDR3 protein: CASSLRGRGNTIYF. The CDR3 DNA reads as TGTGCCAGCAGCTTAAGAGGGCGGGGAAACACCATATATTTT.

The chain recombines TRBV11-2 with TRBJ1-1; D might be TRBD1 (6 bases). Trimming stripped 0 bases from V and 5 bases from J, with 13 bases between. CDR1 and CDR2 from the germline V gene are SGHAT and FQNNGV. This CDR3 has 15 residues. DNA for the CDR3: TGTGCCAGCAGCTTAGATGGGGGGGCGCGAACTGAAGCTTTCTTT. Its protein product is CASSLDGGARTEAFF. Looking up the rest from reference TRBV11-2 and TRBJ1-1 gives the full variable domain: EAGVAQSPRYKIIEKRQSVAFWCNPISGHATLYWYQQILGQGPKLLIQFQNNGVVDDSQLPKDRFSAERLKGVDSTLKIQPAKLEDSAVYLCASSLDGGARTEAFFGQGTRLTVV.

This chain joins TRBV28 and TRBJ2-7; the match to TRBD1 covers 7 bases. J gave up 2 bases and V 5 bases, and 9 bases lay outside the gene matches. From germline, CDR1 is MDHEN and CDR2 SYDVKM. The CDR3 is 15 residues long. As DNA, the CDR3 is TGTGCCAGCAGTCCATCCGGGACAGCGCCCTACGAGCAGTACTTC. Its protein product is CASSPSGTAPYEQYF.

The sample holds one count of this clone. V is TRBV4-1 and J is TRBJ1-1; TRBD1 is a possible D gene (6 bases). From germline, CDR1 is MGHRA and CDR2 YSYEKL. The CDR3 loop spans 15 amino acids. V lost 3 bases and J 6 bases, leaving 17 bases between the germline ends. CDR3 sequence reads: CASSQTGTISPEAFF. In DNA, the CDR3 is TGCGCCAGCAGCCAGACCGGGACAATTAGCCCTGAAGCTTTCTTT.

The chain has TRBV4-1 and TRBJ1-6; possibly TRBD1 for D (5 bases). Trimming removed 4 bases at V and 0 bases at J, with 16 bases between. CDR3 length: 18 residues. Germline V CDR1 and CDR2: MGHRA, YSYEKL. The CDR3 protein is CASSLTGGVGSYNSPLHF. CDR3 coding DNA: TGCGCCAGCAGCCTCACGGGAGGGGTTGGCTCCTATAATTCACCCCTCCACTTT.

The chain employs TRBV14 and TRBJ2-3; D gene ambiguous. The V end lost 7 bases, the J end lost 2 bases, and 13 bases lay between the germline ends. CDR3 length equals 14 residues. From germline, CDR1 is SGHDN and CDR2 FVKESK. Written as DNA, the CDR3 is TGTGCCAGCAAGGGTCCTCGTCCCACAGATACGCAGTATTTT. This gives the protein CASKGPRPTDTQYF.

This clone is labeled as medium-sized. V is TRBV4-3 and J is TRBJ2-7; 10 nucleotides line up with TRBD1. Germline V lookup: CDR1 LGHNA, CDR2 YSLEER. The CDR3 is 16 amino acids. With 0 bases clipped from V and 3 bases from J, the junction kept 5 bases outside the gene matches. The DNA for the CDR3 is TGCGCCAGCAGCCAAGATCAGGGGGACAGGGGCTACGAGCAGTACTTC. Protein sequence: CASSQDQGDRGYEQYF.

The chain carries TRBV18 and TRBJ1-2; possibly TRBD1 for D (5 bases). The CDR3 runs to 17 residues. The ends were cut back, 3 bases at V and 5 bases at J, with 22 bases in the middle. The germline CDR1 and CDR2 sequences are KGHSH and LQKENI. CDR3 sequence: CASSPRDWLRLTYGYTF. The CDR3 DNA is TGTGCCAGCTCACCCAGGGACTGGCTTAGGTTGACGTATGGCTACACCTTC.

The chain joins TRBV30 to TRBJ2-3; 9 nucleotides align to TRBD1. The CDR3 runs to 13 residues. The germline V gene has CDR1 GTSNPN and CDR2 SVGIG (reference sequence). V was clipped by 5 bases and J by 1 base; unmatched bases: 1. CDR3 coding DNA: TGTGCCTGGCGGACAGGGGGCACAGATACGCAGTATTTT. Translation gives CAWRTGGTDTQYF.

J is TRBJ2-3 and V is TRBV5-1; the match to TRBD2 covers 8 bases. This CDR3 is built from 16 residues. Germline trimming cut 3 bases from V and 5 bases from J; bases unmatched to any gene: 11. CDR1 SGHRS and CDR2 YFSETQ come from the germline V gene. The CDR3 here is CASSSGGAGVGDTQYF. CDR3 DNA sequence: TGCGCCAGCAGCTCCGGGGGGGCAGGGGTGGGAGATACGCAGTATTTT.

The chain joins TRBV5-1 to TRBJ2-2; a weak D match, TRBD2 (6 bases). The CDR3 spans 15 residues. Between the trimmed V and J ends, which lost 7 bases and 5 bases, there was a span of 18 bases. Germline CDR1 is SGHRS and CDR2 is YFSETQ. CDR3 in amino acids: CASGGLTDGTGELFF. The CDR3 DNA follows: TGCGCCAGCGGGGGACTCACCGATGGGACCGGGGAGCTGTTTTTT.